This is a list of T cell receptor beta chains from one sample in a study of shared T cell receptors in the human thymus. The repertoire was sequenced with immunoSEQ multiplex PCR; TCRdb's copy has only in-frame clones and lacks some. Counted here are 600,000 to 900,000 clones, approximately 85% occurring once; the ten biggest clones make up around 0.0099%. These data were also reused for a study on human thymus T cells.

The sample consisted of thymocytes. These receptors were taken from a girl less than two years old with a congenital heart defect. Each CDR3 is given with its conserved first and last residue. Fields, in order: J gene, D gene, V gene, clone size, CDR3 protein, CDR3 DNA. The D gene is left open where the match is weak. Clone size is given for some rows only: seen once, a few or many times, or a class if the clone is expanded.

J gene: TRBJ1-3; D gene: NA; V gene: TRBV6-5; clone size: NA; CDR3 protein: CASSPGVSGNTIYF; CDR3 DNA: TGTGCCAGCAGCCCAGGGGTCTCCGGAAACACCATATATTTT
J gene: TRBJ1-2; D gene: NA; V gene: TRBV28; clone size: NA; CDR3 protein: CASSLGGGPEGRIHGYTF; CDR3 DNA: TGTGCCAGCAGTTTAGGGGGGGGACCGGAGGGCAGGATTCATGGCTACACCTTC
J gene: TRBJ1-5; D gene: NA; V gene: TRBV7-6; clone size: NA; CDR3 protein: CASSLGGDDQPQHF; CDR3 DNA: TGTGCCAGCAGCTTGGGGGGTGACGATCAGCCCCAGCATTTT
J gene: TRBJ2-7; D gene: TRBD1; V gene: TRBV14; clone size: NA; CDR3 protein: CASSQIGDSYEQYF; CDR3 DNA: TGTGCCAGCAGCCAAATTGGGGACAGCTACGAGCAGTACTTC
J gene: TRBJ1-1; D gene: TRBD1; V gene: TRBV4-1; clone size: NA; CDR3 protein: CASSLRDRGAEAFF; CDR3 DNA: TGCGCCAGCAGCCTACGAGACAGGGGAGCTGAAGCTTTCTTT
J gene: TRBJ2-6; D gene: TRBD1; V gene: TRBV7-3; clone size: once; CDR3 protein: CASSFFADRDSSGANVLTF; CDR3 DNA: TGTGCCAGCAGCTTTTTTGCCGACAGGGATAGCTCTGGGGCCAACGTCCTGACTTTC
J gene: TRBJ1-2; D gene: NA; V gene: TRBV19; clone size: NA; CDR3 protein: CASRRAGAYGYTF; CDR3 DNA: TGTGCCAGTAGACGGGCGGGGGCCTATGGCTACACCTTC
J gene: TRBJ1-1; D gene: NA; V gene: TRBV6-1; clone size: NA; CDR3 protein: CASRDRPNTEAFF; CDR3 DNA: TGTGCCAGCAGGGACAGACCCAACACTGAAGCTTTCTTT
J gene: TRBJ1-2; D gene: NA; V gene: TRBV9; clone size: NA; CDR3 protein: CASSVGFGGHPTYYGYTF; CDR3 DNA: TGTGCCAGCAGCGTAGGGTTTGGGGGACACCCAACCTACTATGGCTACACCTTC
J gene: TRBJ2-1; D gene: TRBD2; V gene: TRBV2; clone size: NA; CDR3 protein: CASSRSSSGSSYNEQFF; CDR3 DNA: TGTGCCAGCAGTAGGTCCTCTAGCGGTAGCTCCTACAATGAGCAGTTCTTC
J gene: TRBJ1-2; D gene: TRBD1; V gene: TRBV2; clone size: NA; CDR3 protein: CASSEPRDRGRYTF; CDR3 DNA: TGTGCCAGCAGTGAACCCCGGGACAGGGGGAGGTACACCTTC
J gene: TRBJ1-1; D gene: NA; V gene: TRBV7-9; clone size: once; CDR3 protein: CASSLVGLGQKNTEAFF; CDR3 DNA: TGTGCCAGCAGCTTAGTGGGTCTCGGACAGAAGAACACTGAAGCTTTCTTT
J gene: TRBJ2-1; D gene: NA; V gene: TRBV19; clone size: NA; CDR3 protein: CASRLRGVYEQFF; CDR3 DNA: TGTGCCAGTAGACTCAGGGGGGTGTATGAGCAGTTCTTC
J gene: TRBJ1-5; D gene: NA; V gene: TRBV12-5; clone size: NA; CDR3 protein: CASGLSIRVTRNQPQHF; CDR3 DNA: TGTGCTAGTGGTTTGAGTATTCGGGTAACCCGAAATCAGCCCCAGCATTTT
J gene: TRBJ1-1; D gene: TRBD1; V gene: TRBV7-4; clone size: NA; CDR3 protein: CASSFVPGQGLNTEAFF; CDR3 DNA: TGTGCCAGCAGCTTCGTCCCGGGACAGGGACTGAACACTGAAGCTTTCTTT
J gene: TRBJ2-5; D gene: TRBD1; V gene: TRBV29-1; clone size: NA; CDR3 protein: CSVEADRDPRETQYF; CDR3 DNA: TGCAGCGTTGAGGCGGACAGGGACCCCCGAGAGACCCAGTACTTC
J gene: TRBJ2-7; D gene: TRBD2; V gene: TRBV10-3; clone size: NA; CDR3 protein: CAISDSAGAKEQYF; CDR3 DNA: TGTGCCATCAGTGACTCAGCGGGGGCAAAAGAGCAGTACTTC
J gene: TRBJ2-4; D gene: NA; V gene: TRBV5-6; clone size: once; CDR3 protein: CASSFMSRAKNIQYF; CDR3 DNA: TGTGCCAGCAGCTTTATGAGTCGGGCCAAAAACATTCAGTACTTC
J gene: TRBJ2-7; D gene: TRBD2; V gene: TRBV11-2; clone size: few; CDR3 protein: CASSSRTGTSVHEQYF; CDR3 DNA: TGTGCCAGCAGCTCCCGAACCGGGACTAGCGTCCACGAGCAGTACTTC
J gene: TRBJ1-2; D gene: NA; V gene: TRBV29-1; clone size: NA; CDR3 protein: CSARGIQGARGYTF; CDR3 DNA: TGCAGCGCCCGGGGTATACAGGGAGCTAGGGGCTACACCTTC
J gene: TRBJ1-1; D gene: NA; V gene: TRBV6-1; clone size: few; CDR3 protein: CASSLRGGDTEAFF; CDR3 DNA: TGTGCCAGCAGCCTAAGGGGGGGAGACACTGAAGCTTTCTTT
J gene: TRBJ1-6; D gene: NA; V gene: TRBV4-1; clone size: NA; CDR3 protein: CASSQGGPAGSPLHF; CDR3 DNA: TGCGCCAGCAGCCAAGGGGGGCCGGCGGGTTCACCCCTCCACTTT
J gene: TRBJ1-3; D gene: TRBD1; V gene: TRBV10-2; clone size: NA; CDR3 protein: CASSEKRGQTNTIYF; CDR3 DNA: TGCGCCAGCAGTGAGAAAAGGGGGCAGACAAACACCATATATTTT
J gene: TRBJ1-2; D gene: NA; V gene: TRBV7-6; clone size: NA; CDR3 protein: CASSLISAGPDGYTF; CDR3 DNA: TGTGCCAGCAGCTTAATATCGGCGGGACCCGATGGCTACACCTTC
J gene: TRBJ2-5; D gene: NA; V gene: TRBV4-1; clone size: few; CDR3 protein: CASTPGGLGTQYF; CDR3 DNA: TGCGCCAGCACCCCCGGAGGGTTGGGGACCCAGTACTTC
J gene: TRBJ2-7; D gene: NA; V gene: TRBV5-1; clone size: NA; CDR3 protein: CASSLQTDHYEQYF; CDR3 DNA: TGCGCCAGCAGCCTCCAGACAGACCACTACGAGCAGTACTTC
J gene: TRBJ1-2; D gene: TRBD1; V gene: TRBV4-1; clone size: NA; CDR3 protein: CASSPTTGRNYGYTF; CDR3 DNA: TGCGCCAGCAGCCCGACGACAGGGCGAAACTATGGCTACACCTTC
J gene: TRBJ2-7; D gene: NA; V gene: TRBV5-1; clone size: NA; CDR3 protein: CASSQTGYEQYF; CDR3 DNA: TGCGCCAGCAGCCAAACAGGGTACGAGCAGTACTTC
J gene: TRBJ1-1; D gene: NA; V gene: TRBV5-4; clone size: NA; CDR3 protein: CASSLAGDGALDTEAFF; CDR3 DNA: TGTGCCAGCAGCTTGGCCGGCGATGGGGCATTGGACACTGAAGCTTTCTTT
J gene: TRBJ2-7; D gene: NA; V gene: TRBV7-8; clone size: NA; CDR3 protein: CASSPQVFWGGNHF; CDR3 DNA: TGTGCCAGCAGCCCCCAAGTTTTTTGGGGGGGCAATCACTTC
J gene: TRBJ1-2; D gene: NA; V gene: TRBV4-3; clone size: NA; CDR3 protein: CASSQRARGGVEVDYGYTF; CDR3 DNA: TGCGCCAGCAGCCAGAGGGCAAGAGGGGGGGTTGAAGTAGACTATGGCTACACCTTC
J gene: TRBJ1-2; D gene: NA; V gene: TRBV14; clone size: once; CDR3 protein: CASSQVEVRQEKKRGPLYGYTF; CDR3 DNA: TGTGCCAGCAGCCAAGTCGAGGTACGACAGGAAAAGAAGAGAGGTCCCCTATATGGCTACACCTTC
J gene: TRBJ1-2; D gene: TRBD1; V gene: TRBV6-1; clone size: NA; CDR3 protein: CASSVTGGGYGYTF; CDR3 DNA: TGTGCCAGCAGCGTTACAGGGGGCGGCTATGGCTACACCTTC
J gene: TRBJ1-2; D gene: TRBD1; V gene: TRBV10-3; clone size: NA; CDR3 protein: CAIRTGTGWEVYGYTF; CDR3 DNA: TGTGCCATCAGGACGGGGACAGGATGGGAAGTCTATGGCTACACCTTC
J gene: TRBJ1-2; D gene: NA; V gene: TRBV27; clone size: NA; CDR3 protein: CASSPVPFGGEGYTF; CDR3 DNA: TGTGCCAGCAGTCCCGTCCCCTTTGGGGGGGAAGGCTACACCTTC
J gene: TRBJ2-2; D gene: TRBD1; V gene: TRBV7-7; clone size: NA; CDR3 protein: CASRGQGDTGELFF; CDR3 DNA: TGTGCCAGCCGAGGACAGGGAGACACCGGGGAGCTGTTTTTT
J gene: TRBJ1-6; D gene: NA; V gene: TRBV5-4; clone size: NA; CDR3 protein: CASSLFGRSSYNSPLHF; CDR3 DNA: TGTGCCAGCAGCTTGTTCGGGAGAAGCTCCTATAATTCACCCCTCCACTTT
J gene: TRBJ2-7; D gene: NA; V gene: TRBV27; clone size: NA; CDR3 protein: CASSRQGFSYEQYF; CDR3 DNA: TGTGCCAGCAGCCGTCAGGGTTTCTCCTACGAGCAGTACTTC
J gene: TRBJ2-1; D gene: TRBD1; V gene: TRBV27; clone size: once; CDR3 protein: CASSLRGQGAGGQFF; CDR3 DNA: TGTGCCAGCAGTTTACGGGGACAGGGGGCAGGCGGGCAGTTCTTC
J gene: TRBJ1-5; D gene: NA; V gene: TRBV6-6; clone size: NA; CDR3 protein: CASSYPGWGNQPQHF; CDR3 DNA: TGTGCCAGCAGTTACCCGGGATGGGGCAATCAGCCCCAGCATTTT
J gene: TRBJ1-4; D gene: TRBD1; V gene: TRBV4-1; clone size: NA; CDR3 protein: CASSPLVGTANEKLFF; CDR3 DNA: TGCGCCAGCAGCCCGCTTGTAGGGACAGCGAATGAAAAACTGTTTTTT
J gene: TRBJ2-1; D gene: NA; V gene: TRBV4-1; clone size: once; CDR3 protein: CASSRTAQSGVLYRSYNEQFF; CDR3 DNA: TGCGCCAGCAGTCGAACGGCTCAGTCGGGGGTTCTTTACCGCTCCTACAATGAGCAGTTCTTC
J gene: TRBJ2-1; D gene: TRBD2; V gene: TRBV2; clone size: NA; CDR3 protein: CASSEALLAGNEQFF; CDR3 DNA: TGTGCCAGCAGTGAAGCGCTTCTAGCGGGCAATGAGCAGTTCTTC
J gene: TRBJ2-5; D gene: TRBD1; V gene: TRBV12-5; clone size: NA; CDR3 protein: CASGPGHRGPGKTQYF; CDR3 DNA: TGTGCTAGTGGGCCCGGGCACAGGGGGCCTGGGAAGACCCAGTACTTC
J gene: TRBJ1-2; D gene: NA; V gene: TRBV9; clone size: NA; CDR3 protein: CASSVSWREPNYGYTF; CDR3 DNA: TGTGCCAGCAGCGTGAGTTGGAGGGAACCTAACTATGGCTACACCTTC
J gene: TRBJ1-1; D gene: TRBD1; V gene: TRBV28; clone size: NA; CDR3 protein: CASSSSDRDSHYNSRMNTEAFF; CDR3 DNA: TGTGCCAGCAGCTCCTCTGACCGGGACAGTCACTATAATTCTAGGATGAACACTGAAGCTTTCTTT
J gene: TRBJ2-1; D gene: TRBD2; V gene: TRBV6-1; clone size: NA; CDR3 protein: CATWTSGGDNEQFF; CDR3 DNA: TGTGCCACGTGGACTAGCGGGGGGGACAATGAGCAGTTCTTC
J gene: TRBJ1-2; D gene: TRBD1; V gene: TRBV7-9; clone size: NA; CDR3 protein: CASSSTDRGISGYTF; CDR3 DNA: TGTGCCAGCAGTTCGACGGACAGGGGGATTAGTGGCTACACCTTC
J gene: TRBJ1-2; D gene: NA; V gene: TRBV28; clone size: NA; CDR3 protein: CASSFLKGNYGYTF; CDR3 DNA: TGTGCCAGCAGTTTCCTTAAGGGGAACTATGGCTACACCTTC
J gene: TRBJ1-1; D gene: NA; V gene: TRBV29-1; clone size: NA; CDR3 protein: CSVTPGQMNTEAFF; CDR3 DNA: TGCAGCGTCACCCCGGGACAAATGAACACTGAAGCTTTCTTT
J gene: TRBJ1-2; D gene: NA; V gene: TRBV13; clone size: NA; CDR3 protein: CASSRRYYGYTF; CDR3 DNA: TGTGCCAGCAGCCGCCGGTATTATGGCTACACCTTC
J gene: TRBJ1-1; D gene: NA; V gene: TRBV27; clone size: NA; CDR3 protein: CASKRWAYLVNTEAFF; CDR3 DNA: TGTGCCAGCAAGAGATGGGCTTACCTCGTGAACACTGAAGCTTTCTTT
J gene: TRBJ1-1; D gene: NA; V gene: TRBV27; clone size: NA; CDR3 protein: CASSSDTEAFF; CDR3 DNA: TGTGCCAGCAGTTCCGACACTGAAGCTTTCTTT
J gene: TRBJ2-3; D gene: TRBD2; V gene: TRBV5-1; clone size: NA; CDR3 protein: CASSAATSGVPNWVDTQYF; CDR3 DNA: TGCGCCAGCAGCGCCGCGACTAGCGGGGTTCCCAACTGGGTAGATACGCAGTATTTT
J gene: TRBJ1-1; D gene: NA; V gene: TRBV6-5; clone size: NA; CDR3 protein: CASSYGAGQLEAFF; CDR3 DNA: TGTGCCAGCAGTTACGGGGCGGGGCAACTTGAAGCTTTCTTT